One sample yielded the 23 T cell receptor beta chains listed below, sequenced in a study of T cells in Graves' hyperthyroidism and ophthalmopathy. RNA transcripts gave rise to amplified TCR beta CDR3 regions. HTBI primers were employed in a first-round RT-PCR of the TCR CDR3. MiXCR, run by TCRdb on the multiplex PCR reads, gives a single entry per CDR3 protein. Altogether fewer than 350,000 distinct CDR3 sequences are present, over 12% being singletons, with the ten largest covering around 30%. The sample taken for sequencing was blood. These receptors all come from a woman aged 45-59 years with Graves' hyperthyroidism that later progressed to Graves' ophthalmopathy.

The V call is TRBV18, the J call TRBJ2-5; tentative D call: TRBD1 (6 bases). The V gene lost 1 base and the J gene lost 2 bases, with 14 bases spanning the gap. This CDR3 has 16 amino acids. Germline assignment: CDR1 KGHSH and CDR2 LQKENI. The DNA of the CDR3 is TGTGCCAGCTCACCACGAAACAGGGAAGCGCAAGAGACCCAGTACTTC. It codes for CASSPRNREAQETQYF.

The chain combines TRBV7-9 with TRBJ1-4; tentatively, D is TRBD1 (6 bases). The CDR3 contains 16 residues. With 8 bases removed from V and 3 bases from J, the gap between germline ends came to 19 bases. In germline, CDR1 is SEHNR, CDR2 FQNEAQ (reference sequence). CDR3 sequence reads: CASGHRTGMANEKLFF. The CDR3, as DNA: TGTGCCAGCGGCCACCGAACAGGGATGGCTAATGAAAAACTGTTTTTT.

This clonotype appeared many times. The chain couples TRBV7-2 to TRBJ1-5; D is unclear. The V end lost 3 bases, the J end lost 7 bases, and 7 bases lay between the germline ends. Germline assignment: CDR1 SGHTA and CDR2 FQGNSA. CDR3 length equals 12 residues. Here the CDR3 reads CASSFGEQPQHF. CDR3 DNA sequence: TGTGCCAGCAGCTTCGGCGAACAGCCCCAGCATTTT.

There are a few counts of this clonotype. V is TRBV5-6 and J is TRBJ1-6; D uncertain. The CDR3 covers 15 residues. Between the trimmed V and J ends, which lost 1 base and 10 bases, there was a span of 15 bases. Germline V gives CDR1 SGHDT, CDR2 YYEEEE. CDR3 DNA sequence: TGTGCCAGCAGCTTGTTGGGCCCGACGAGGTCACCCCTCCACTTT. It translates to CASSLLGPTRSPLHF.

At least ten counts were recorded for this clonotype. CDR3 region: CASSFYEKLFF. The CDR3 nucleotides read TGTGCCAGCAGTTTTTATGAAAAACTGTTTTTT. V usage is TRBV12-3 or TRBV12-4 and J usage is TRBJ1-4, with D hard to call. V was pared by 3 bases and J by 6 bases, with 2 bases between. The CDR3 covers 11 residues.

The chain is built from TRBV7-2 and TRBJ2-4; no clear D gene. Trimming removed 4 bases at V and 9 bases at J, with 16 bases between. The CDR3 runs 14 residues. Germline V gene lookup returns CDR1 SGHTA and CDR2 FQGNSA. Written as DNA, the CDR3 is TGTGCCAGCAGCTCGGCCTCAAGGAAGGGCATTCAGTACTTC. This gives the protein CASSSASRKGIQYF.

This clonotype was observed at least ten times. The CDR3 region has the DNA TGTGCCAGCAGTTTAGCAAACCGGGGGCTCTCTAATGAAAAACTGTTTTTT. This gives the protein CASSLANRGLSNEKLFF. This rearrangement joins TRBV28 to TRBJ1-4; D might be TRBD1 (6 bases). CDR3 length: 17 amino acids. The V end was cut by 2 bases, the J end by 3 bases, with 16 bases between. Germline V lookup: CDR1 MDHEN, CDR2 SYDVKM.

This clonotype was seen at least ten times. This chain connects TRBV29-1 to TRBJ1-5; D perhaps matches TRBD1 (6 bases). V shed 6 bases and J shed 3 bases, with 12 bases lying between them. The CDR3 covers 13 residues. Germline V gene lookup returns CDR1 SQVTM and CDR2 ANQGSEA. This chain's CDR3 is CSVRDNYNQPQHF. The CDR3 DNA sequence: TGCAGCGTCCGGGACAATTACAATCAGCCCCAGCATTTT.

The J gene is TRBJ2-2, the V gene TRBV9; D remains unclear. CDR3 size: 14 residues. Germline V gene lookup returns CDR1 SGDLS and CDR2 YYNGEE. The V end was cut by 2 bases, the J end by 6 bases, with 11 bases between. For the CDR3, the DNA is TGTGCCAGCAGCGTCGACAACTCCGCCGGGGAGCTGTTTTTT. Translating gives CASSVDNSAGELFF.

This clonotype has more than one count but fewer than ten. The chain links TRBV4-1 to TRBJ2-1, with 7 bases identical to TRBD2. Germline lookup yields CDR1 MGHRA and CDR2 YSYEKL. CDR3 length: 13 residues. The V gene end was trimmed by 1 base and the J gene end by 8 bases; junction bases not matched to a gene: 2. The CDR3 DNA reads TGCGCCAGCAGCCAAGTCCTAGCGGATGAGCAGTTCTTC. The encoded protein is CASSQVLADEQFF.

The CDR3 region has the DNA TGCAGTGCGGGACTAGCGGGAGGGACCTACGAGCAGTACTTC. Amino acid sequence: CSAGLAGGTYEQYF. This sequence joins TRBV20-1 and TRBJ2-7, with TRBD2 identical over 16 bases. CDR1 and CDR2 from the germline V gene are DFQATT and SNEGSKA (reference sequence). The CDR3 covers 14 residues. V shed 6 bases, J shed 2 bases, and the junction held 1 base outside the gene matches.

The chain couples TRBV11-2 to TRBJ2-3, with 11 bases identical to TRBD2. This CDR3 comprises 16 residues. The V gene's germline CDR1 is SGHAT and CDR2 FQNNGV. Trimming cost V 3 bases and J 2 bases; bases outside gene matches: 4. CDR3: CASSFLAGGLTDTQYF. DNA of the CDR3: TGTGCCAGCAGCTTTCTAGCGGGAGGCCTCACAGATACGCAGTATTTT.

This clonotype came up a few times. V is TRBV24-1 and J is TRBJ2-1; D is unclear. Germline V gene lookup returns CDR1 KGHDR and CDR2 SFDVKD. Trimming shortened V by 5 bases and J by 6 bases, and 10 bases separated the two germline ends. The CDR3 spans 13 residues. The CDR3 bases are TGTGCCACCAGTGTAGGGCCCTCCAATGAGCAGTTCTTC. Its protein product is CATSVGPSNEQFF.

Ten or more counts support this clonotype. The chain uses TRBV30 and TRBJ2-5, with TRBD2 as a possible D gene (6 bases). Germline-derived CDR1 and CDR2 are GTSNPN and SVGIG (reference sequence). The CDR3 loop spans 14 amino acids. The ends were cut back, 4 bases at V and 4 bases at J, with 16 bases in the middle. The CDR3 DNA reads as TGTGCCTGGACCCCTTTGGGCGGGACAGAGACCCAGTACTTC. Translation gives CAWTPLGGTETQYF.

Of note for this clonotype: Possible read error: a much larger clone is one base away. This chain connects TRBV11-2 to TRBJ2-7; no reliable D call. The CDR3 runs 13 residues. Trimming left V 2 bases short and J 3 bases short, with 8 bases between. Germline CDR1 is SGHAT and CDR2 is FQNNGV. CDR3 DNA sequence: TGTGCCAGCAGCTTATGTTCCGACTACGAGCAGTACTTC. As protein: CASSLCSDYEQYF. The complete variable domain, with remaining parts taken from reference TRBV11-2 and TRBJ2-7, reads EAGVAQSPRYKIIEKRQSVAFWCNPISGHATLYWYQQILGQGPKLLIQFQNNGVVDDSQLPKDRFSAERLKGVDSTLKIQPAKLEDSAVYLCASSLCSDYEQYFGPGTRLTVT.

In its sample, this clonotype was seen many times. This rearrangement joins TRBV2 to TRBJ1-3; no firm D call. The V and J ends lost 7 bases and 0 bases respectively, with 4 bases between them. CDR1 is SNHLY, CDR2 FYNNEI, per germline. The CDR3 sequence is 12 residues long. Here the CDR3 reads CASKGSGNTIYF. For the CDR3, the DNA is TGTGCCAGCAAAGGCTCTGGAAACACCATATATTTT.

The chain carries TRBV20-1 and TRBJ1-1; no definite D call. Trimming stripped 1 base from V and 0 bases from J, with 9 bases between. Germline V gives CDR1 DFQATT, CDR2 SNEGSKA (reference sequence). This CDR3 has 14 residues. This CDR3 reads CSARGVGLNTEAFF. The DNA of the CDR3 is TGCAGTGCTAGAGGGGTGGGCCTGAACACTGAAGCTTTCTTT.

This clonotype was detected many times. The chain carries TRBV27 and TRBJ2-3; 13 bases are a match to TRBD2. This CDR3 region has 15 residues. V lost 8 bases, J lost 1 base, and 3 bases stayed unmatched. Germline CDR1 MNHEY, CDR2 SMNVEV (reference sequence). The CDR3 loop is CASQTSGGGTDTQYF. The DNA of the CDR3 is TGTGCCAGCCAAACTAGCGGGGGGGGCACAGATACGCAGTATTTT.

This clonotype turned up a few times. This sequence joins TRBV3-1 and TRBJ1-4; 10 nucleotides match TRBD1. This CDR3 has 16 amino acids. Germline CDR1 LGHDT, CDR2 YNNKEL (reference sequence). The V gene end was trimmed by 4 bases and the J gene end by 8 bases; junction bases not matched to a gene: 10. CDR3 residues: CASSRRGGTGDEKLFF. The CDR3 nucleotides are TGTGCCAGCAGCCGTAGGGGTGGGACAGGGGACGAAAAACTGTTTTTT. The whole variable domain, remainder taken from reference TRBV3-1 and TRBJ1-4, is DTAVSQTPKYLVTQMGNDKSIKCEQNLGHDTMYWYKQDSKKFLKIMFSYNNKELIINETVPNRFSPKSPDKAHLNLHINSLELGDSAVYFCASSRRGGTGDEKLFFGSGTQLSVL.

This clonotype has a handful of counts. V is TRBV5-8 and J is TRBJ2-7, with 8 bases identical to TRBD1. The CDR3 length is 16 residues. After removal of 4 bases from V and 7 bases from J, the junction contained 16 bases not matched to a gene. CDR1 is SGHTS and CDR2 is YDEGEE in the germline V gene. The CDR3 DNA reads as TGTGCCAGCAGCCAAGGACAGGGTTTCATCTCGGGGGAGCAGTACTTC. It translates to CASSQGQGFISGEQYF.

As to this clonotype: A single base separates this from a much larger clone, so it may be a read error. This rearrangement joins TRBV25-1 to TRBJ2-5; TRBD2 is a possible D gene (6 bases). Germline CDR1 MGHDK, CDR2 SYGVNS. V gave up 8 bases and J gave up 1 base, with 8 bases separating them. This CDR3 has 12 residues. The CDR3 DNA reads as TGTGCCAGCGCGGGGCTCCAAGAGACCCAGTACTTC. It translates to CASAGLQETQYF. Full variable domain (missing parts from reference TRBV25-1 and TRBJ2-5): EADIYQTPRYLVIGTGKKITLECSQTMGHDKMYWYQQDPGMELHLIHYSYGVNSTEKGDLSSESTVSRIRTEHFPLTLESARPSHTSQYLCASAGLQETQYFGPGTRLLVL.

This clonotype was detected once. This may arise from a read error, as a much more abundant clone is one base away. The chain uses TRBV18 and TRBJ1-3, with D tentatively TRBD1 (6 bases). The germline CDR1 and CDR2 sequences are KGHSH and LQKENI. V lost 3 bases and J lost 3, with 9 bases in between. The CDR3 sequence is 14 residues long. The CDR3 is CASSPNRDGNTIYF. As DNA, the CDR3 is TGTGCCAGCTCACCCAACAGGGATGGAAACACCATATATTTT.

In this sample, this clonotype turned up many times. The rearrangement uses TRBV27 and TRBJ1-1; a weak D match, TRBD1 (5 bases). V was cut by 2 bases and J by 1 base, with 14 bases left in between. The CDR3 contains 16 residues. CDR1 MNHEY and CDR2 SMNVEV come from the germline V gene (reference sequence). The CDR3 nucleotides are TGTGCCAGCAGTTTAAAACCAGGGTGGGGGAACACTGAAGCTTTCTTT. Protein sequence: CASSLKPGWGNTEAFF.